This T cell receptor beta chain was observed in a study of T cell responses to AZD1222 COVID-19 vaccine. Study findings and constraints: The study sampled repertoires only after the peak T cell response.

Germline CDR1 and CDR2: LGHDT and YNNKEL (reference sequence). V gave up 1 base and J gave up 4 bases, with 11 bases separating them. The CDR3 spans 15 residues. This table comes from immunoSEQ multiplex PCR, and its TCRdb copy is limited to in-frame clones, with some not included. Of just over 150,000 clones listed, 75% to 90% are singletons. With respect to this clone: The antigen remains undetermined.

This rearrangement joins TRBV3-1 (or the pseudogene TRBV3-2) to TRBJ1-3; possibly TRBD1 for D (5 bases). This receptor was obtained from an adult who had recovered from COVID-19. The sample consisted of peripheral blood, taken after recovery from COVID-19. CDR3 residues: CASSQAGRAGNTIYF. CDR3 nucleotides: TGTGCCAGCAGCCAAGCAGGCAGGGCCGGAAACACCATATATTTT.